This TCR beta chain was sequenced in a study of naive and memory T cell subsets (dated by TCRdb to 2016 to 2017). Regarding the research as a whole: The study applied an open-source, UMI-based TCR alpha and beta sequencing pipeline to sorted naive and memory peripheral blood T cell subsets. RNA was DNase-treated and reverse transcribed with TCR constant-region primers, mostly using SuperScript III. Complete agreement was observed between the functional CMV T cell responses and the IgG serology results. General conclusions and limits of the study: A power law was followed by TCR abundance, with an exponent that differed between naive and memory subsets but was consistent across the three individuals. Single alpha or beta chain sequences, rather than paired alpha/beta receptors, were used to define clonotypes. In both CD4 and CD8 cells, the Gini index increased while Shannon and inverse Simpson diversity decreased from naive through CM, EM and EMRA. RNA-based TCR counts may be influenced by expression changes linked to T cell activation and differentiation. After error correction, only a single occurrence was seen for over 95% of naive TCR sequences, so much steeper abundance distributions were produced than in memory subsets. No ground truth was available to validate the repertoire findings for the naive and memory subsets.

From the second PCR step onward, the TCR alpha chain libraries and the TCR beta chain libraries were amplified separately. The CMV status of each donor was determined by measuring IFNgamma production from CD4+ T cells after fresh PBMCs had been stimulated overnight with CMV viral lysate. Using Miltenyi beads, CD4 T cells were first positively selected, and CD8 T cells were then positively selected from the CD4-negative fraction. Cells were stained for CD3, CD4, CD8, CD45RA, CD27 and a live/dead dye and were sorted on a BD Aria II into four subsets based on CD45RA and CD27. The sorting gate for effector memory cells was CD45RA-CD27-, and the sorting gate for EMRA cells was CD45RA+CD27-. Blood was obtained from a few healthy volunteers, and the blood from each volunteer was fractionated into CD4 and CD8 T cells and subsequently into four differentiation subsets. Around 130 ml of peripheral blood was drawn per donor, and PBMC were isolated by Ficoll-Paque PLUS density-gradient centrifugation. The sorted cells were lysed in RLT buffer, after which RNA was extracted using a Qiagen RNeasy kit and kept at -80 degrees C.

About this clonotype itself: Its binding antigen is unknown. No qualities accompany the bases; no much larger clone lies one base away.

The library came from UMI-ligation and nested PCR. The beta constant-region primer was an equimolar mix of two oligonucleotides covering both TRBC1 and TRBC2. The ligated cDNA went through four rounds of PCR with nested alpha and beta constant-region primers together with the SP2 primer. A single-stranded oligonucleotide bearing the SP2 primer plus a 12-nucleotide UMI was ligated onto the 3' end of the cDNA by T4 RNA ligase 1. The ligation reaction was incubated at 16°C for roughly 18-24 hours. PCR2 was typically run as a SYBR Green qPCR and stopped at a predetermined threshold to prevent over-amplification. Agencourt AMPure XP magnetic beads were used for all purifications after the first. Libraries were quantified by Qubit and checked on a TapeStation, with a main peak expected near 650 bp. The pooled libraries were sequenced on an Illumina MiSeq using v2 2x251 paired-end kits, which usually yielded 1-2 million reads per sample. Each sample library was pooled at around 4.1 nM, and about 5-7% PhiX was included to improve cluster recognition. Turning to the authors' computational methods: V and J genes were assigned to Demultiplexor-processed FASTQ reads by Decombinator through tag matching, with a single base-pair mismatch being allowed. UMIs were used by Collapsinator to correct both sequencing errors and frequency errors arising from PCR heterogeneity. CDR3Translator translated TCRs and extracted CDR3s from the conserved cysteine to the FGXG phenylalanine, flagging non-productive sequences. Gini, Shannon entropy and inverse Simpson indices were calculated on repertoires subsampled to equal numbers of UMI-defined TCRs. Clonotype abundance distributions were fitted to a power law by maximum likelihood within the linear range. For one naive CD8 sample, the pipeline and MIGEC produced similar UMI counts, unique TCR numbers and clonal distributions. The repertoires were searched for about 7,000 CMV-associated CDR3 sequences that had been compiled from VDJdb and a published dataset. The public reads were reprocessed in TCRdb via fastp at Q25 and MiXCR, keeping in-frame beta chains. When rows share a CDR3 protein, they turn into one entry using the most common DNA and genes. The V and J calls and clone size come from TCRdb's table, not from the authors' own analysis. The sample includes 30,000 to 40,000 distinct CDR3 sequences, with less than 20% observed a single time. The ten largest clones represent about 3.6% of the sample.

The junction shows trimming of 3 bases on V and 7 bases on J, and the gene matches do not reach 10 bases of it. CDR1 is given as SGHRS and CDR2 as YFSETQ, both from the germline V gene. The cysteine opens and the phenylalanine closes a CDR3 of 15 amino acids. Here the CDR3 DNA is all that survives: 45 bases in frame from base 1. This TCR was sampled from a human donor in good health. Sequencing used effector memory CD4+ T cells from blood. Reading the label with the study, this specimen's cell subset or site is: effector memory, CD45RA- CD27-. Recombination connected TRBV5-1 to TRBJ2-7; TRBD1 lines up with 10 middle nucleotides. Read as DNA, the sequence is TGCGCCAGCAGCTCAGGGGACAGGGGATCGGAAGAGCAGTACTTC. Translated, it reads CASSSGDRGSEEQYF. The entire variable domain, with the stretches around the CDR3 drawn from the reference TRBV5-1 and TRBJ2-7 proteins, is KAGVTQTPRYLIKTRGQQVTLSCSPISGHRSVSWYQQTPGQGLQFLFEYFSETQRNKGNFPGRFSGRQFSNSRSEMNVSTLELGDSALYLCASSSGDRGSEEQYFGPGTRLTVT.